This is a list of T cell receptor beta chains from one sample in a study of cytomegalovirus exposure and HLA in healthy donors. Data came from immunoSEQ multiplex PCR; TCRdb stores just in-frame clones and leaves some out. The sample carries 120,000 or so clones, roughly a sixth recorded once. The material sequenced was PBMCs. The receptors derive from a female donor in good health and CMV-seropositive. The CDR3 runs from the conserved cysteine through the conserved F or W. The D gene is left open where the match is weak. Size tells how often a clone was seen (once, few, many) or the class of an expanded clone, and some rows leave it out.

cdr3_nt	cdr3_aa	v_call	j_call	clone_size	d_call
TGTGCCACTGCCTCCTTGACTAGCACAGATACGCAGTATTTT	CATASLTSTDTQYF	TRBV2	TRBJ2-3	few	.
TGCGCCAGCAGCATTCACAGGGGAAACGCCGGGGAGCTGTTTTTT	CASSIHRGNAGELFF	TRBV4-3	TRBJ2-2	.	TRBD1
TGTGCCAGCAGTGACCCCGTTGCTGAAGCTTTCTTT	CASSDPVAEAFF	TRBV25-1	TRBJ1-1	.	.
TGTGCCAGCAGCCCAAGGGGACAGAATAGCAATCAGCCCCAGCATTTT	CASSPRGQNSNQPQHF	TRBV7-7	TRBJ1-5	few	TRBD1
TGTGCCAGCAGCCAAGATAGAGCGACCACGTGCACCTTC	CASSQDRATTCTF	TRBV4-2	TRBJ1-2	few	.
TGTGCCAGTAGTCCCTCACACAGCAATGAGCAGTTCTTC	CASSPSHSNEQFF	TRBV19	TRBJ2-1	.	.
TGTGCCAGCAGCTTGAACAGAAGGTCCTACGAGCAGTACTTC	CASSLNRRSYEQYF	TRBV5-8	TRBJ2-7	.	.
TGTGCCAGCAGCCTAGACAGGTTGGGTGAGCAGTACTTC	CASSLDRLGEQYF	TRBV7-6	TRBJ2-7	.	.
TGTGCCAGCAGTAGACAGGGGCGCGGGGCCTACGAGCAGTACTTC	CASSRQGRGAYEQYF	TRBV6-1	TRBJ2-7	few	TRBD1
TGTGCCAGCAGTGTGACGGGACAGAGCTCCTACGAGCAGTACTTC	CASSVTGQSSYEQYF	TRBV2	TRBJ2-7	few	TRBD1
TGTGCCAGCAGTTTTGTCAGGGAAACCGGGGAGCTGTTTTTT	CASSFVRETGELFF	TRBV27	TRBJ2-2	few	.
TGTGCCAGCACCACGAGGGCCCTTAATGAAAAACTGTTTTTT	CASTTRALNEKLFF	TRBV28	TRBJ1-4	.	.
TGTGCCAGCAGCCAAACGGACAGTCGGCAGTACTTC	CASSQTDSRQYF	TRBV14	TRBJ2-7	few	.
TGTGCCACCAGCAGAGGCGGGGAGACCCAGTACTTC	CATSRGGETQYF	TRBV15	TRBJ2-5	.	.
TGTGCCAGTAGTATAGGCCCAGAATTTGAGCAGTTCTTC	CASSIGPEFEQFF	TRBV19	TRBJ2-1	.	.
TGTGCCAGCAGCCCTCTTGGGCTGAGCTCCTACAATGAGCAGTTCTTC	CASSPLGLSSYNEQFF	TRBV2	TRBJ2-1	few	.